This TCR beta chain was retrieved from a study of siplizumab effects on memory and regulatory T cells. Only one count was recorded for this clone. What it recognizes is unknown. This CDR3 has 15 amino acids. The V and J ends lost 2 bases and 9 bases respectively, with 19 bases between them. Germline CDR1 and CDR2: KGHSH and LQKENI. General observations from the study: Mappable alloreactive CD4+ clones were on average about 62% Treg-derived with siplizumab, less than 30% in controls. Phenotypic classification as naive or memory proved unattainable for roughly 75-96% of proliferating CD4+ or CD8+ clones.

It was 85,000 to 100,000 TCR templates that were assayed per sample. Method: immunoSEQ multiplex PCR; TCRdb's copy keeps in-frame clones and lacks some. The sample records 85,000 to 120,000 clones, approximately 90% being singletons. The material sequenced was CD4+ T cells sorted from blood. The clonotype comes from a human donor in good health. This chain connects TRBV18 to TRBJ2-5; D gene unclear. CDR3 DNA sequence: TGTGCCAGCTCACCAAAAGGAACCCCTTCTTCGCCCCAGTACTTC. Translating gives CASSPKGTPSSPQYF.